The TCR beta chain under discussion was sequenced for a study of T cell responses to AZD1222 COVID-19 vaccine. This clone came up a few times. Sequenced by immunoSEQ multiplex PCR; TCRdb stores in-frame clones only, minus some. The sample records roughly 110,000 clones, around 89% being singletons. The V and J ends lost 4 bases and 3 bases, in that order; junction bases with no gene match: 11. Germline CDR1 is DFQATT and CDR2 is SNEGSKA (reference sequence). The CDR3 is made up of 15 amino acids. The source material was peripheral blood, sampled 28 days after the second AZD1222 dose. The rearrangement joins TRBV20-1 to TRBJ1-2, with 7 bases that match TRBD1. The receptor's source is an adult who received the AZD1222 COVID-19 vaccine. The DNA of the CDR3 is TGCAGTGCTACTGATCCGACAGGGCGCCACTATGGCTACACCTTC. Translation gives CSATDPTGRHYGYTF.